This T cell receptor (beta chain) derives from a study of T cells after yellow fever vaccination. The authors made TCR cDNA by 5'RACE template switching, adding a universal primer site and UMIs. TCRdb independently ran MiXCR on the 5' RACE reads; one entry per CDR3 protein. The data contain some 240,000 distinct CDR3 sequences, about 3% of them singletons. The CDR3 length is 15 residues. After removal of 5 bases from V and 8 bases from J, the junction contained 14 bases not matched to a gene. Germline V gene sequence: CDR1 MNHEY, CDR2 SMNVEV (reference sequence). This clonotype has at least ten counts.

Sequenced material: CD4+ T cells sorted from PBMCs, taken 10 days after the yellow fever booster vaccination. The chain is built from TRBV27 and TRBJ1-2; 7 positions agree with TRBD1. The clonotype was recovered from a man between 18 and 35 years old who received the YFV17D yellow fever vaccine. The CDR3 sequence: CASSLLGQVRAGYTF. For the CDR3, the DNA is TGTGCCAGCAGTCTACTCGGACAGGTTAGGGCCGGCTACACCTTC.